Sequencing of this T cell receptor beta chain was carried out in a study of blood T cell repertoires in COVID-19. About the study: Sources were T cells, B-cell-depleted T cells, or PBMCs; the material itself was cDNA or gDNA.

Between the trimmed V and J ends, which lost 5 bases and 0 bases, there was a span of 15 bases. Germline V lookup: CDR1 LNHDA, CDR2 SQIVND (reference sequence). The CDR3 has 16 residues. Authors' data handling: Nucleated cell number was recorded as an estimate derived from reference gene primer amplification. The assay was immunoSEQ multiplex PCR, and TCRdb's table has in-frame clones only and misses some. V and J calls and clone size are copied from that table; D and trimming were computed from the DNA. The sample consists of around 19,000 clones, about 88% of them appearing once. This clone was detected only once.

The receptor was isolated from a human donor in a cohort sampled during active COVID-19. The donor label of this sample is uncertain. Sequencing was performed on peripheral blood. V is TRBV19 and J is TRBJ2-3; D ambiguous. CDR3 coding DNA: TGTGCCAGTAGTTCTACGGCGTCTAGTAGCACAGATACGCAGTATTTT. This encodes CASSSTASSSTDTQYF.